This T cell receptor beta chain was identified during a study of graft-versus-host responses after intestinal transplantation. Generated by immunoSEQ multiplex PCR, the TCRdb table keeps only in-frame clones and is missing some. The sample includes approximately 88,000 clones, around 90% seen only once; the top ten take approximately 0.11%. For this clone: Antigen unknown.

The trim removed 5 bases at V and 4 bases at J, leaving 10 bases unmatched. The CDR3 sequence is 15 residues long. Germline assignment: CDR1 SGHRS and CDR2 YFSETQ. This chain connects TRBV5-1 to TRBJ2-7; 9 bases align to TRBD1. The specimen comprised unstimulated CD4+ T cells sorted from spleen or lymph node cells, sampled before intestinal transplant. This TCR was recovered from a human donor who received an intestinal transplant. CDR3 DNA: TGCGCCAGCAGTCAAACCGGGACAGGGTTTTACGAGCAGTACTTC. Protein: CASSQTGTGFYEQYF. Drawing the rest from reference TRBV5-1 and TRBJ2-7, the complete variable domain is KAGVTQTPRYLIKTRGQQVTLSCSPISGHRSVSWYQQTPGQGLQFLFEYFSETQRNKGNFPGRFSGRQFSNSRSEMNVSTLELGDSALYLCASSQTGTGFYEQYFGPGTRLTVT.